These T cell receptor beta chains were read from a single sample in a study of cytomegalovirus exposure and HLA in healthy donors. Measured with immunoSEQ multiplex PCR; TCRdb has only the in-frame clones, and not every one. The repertoire holds roughly 93,000 clones, around 75% seen once, with approximately 9.9% in the top ten. Sequenced sample: PBMCs. The receptor source for this set is a man between 18 and 29 years old in good health and CMV-seropositive. Both conserved end residues are part of each CDR3. The D gene is left open where the match is weak. Rows give clone size only sometimes, using once, few, many, or a class for an expanded clone.

v_call	d_call	clone_size	j_call	cdr3_aa	cdr3_nt
TRBV4-1	NA	NA	TRBJ2-7	CASSPRTSSYEQYF	TGCGCCAGCAGCCCCCGGACAAGCTCCTACGAGCAGTACTTC
TRBV5-1	NA	few	TRBJ2-7	CASSPGEAAYEQYF	TGCGCCAGCAGCCCGGGGGAAGCGGCCTACGAGCAGTACTTC
TRBV7-2	NA	NA	TRBJ2-6	CASSSLQGVTNVLTF	TGTGCCAGCAGCTCCCTACAGGGTGTGACCAACGTCCTGACTTTC
TRBV7-2	TRBD1	NA	TRBJ1-5	CASSFTGGEGQPQHF	TGTGCCAGCAGCTTTACAGGGGGCGAAGGTCAGCCCCAGCATTTT
TRBV5-1	NA	NA	TRBJ2-7	CASSLQGKQNEQYF	TGCGCCAGCAGCTTGCAGGGTAAGCAAAACGAGCAGTACTTC
TRBV6-5	TRBD2	NA	TRBJ2-5	CASSSLGGQETQYF	TGTGCCAGCAGTTCCTTGGGAGGGCAAGAGACCCAGTACTTC
TRBV29-1	TRBD1	NA	TRBJ1-2	CSVELSGQGAGGYTF	TGCAGCGTTGAACTTTCGGGACAGGGGGCGGGTGGCTACACCTTC
TRBV29-1	TRBD1	NA	TRBJ1-1	CSVGGRQGVTEAFF	TGCAGCGTTGGAGGGAGACAGGGAGTCACTGAAGCTTTCTTT
TRBV7-9	TRBD1	NA	TRBJ2-7	CASSPGQGADEQYF	TGTGCCAGCAGTCCCGGACAGGGGGCCGACGAGCAGTACTTC
TRBV5-4	NA	NA	TRBJ2-5	CASSLVSDSRGGTQYF	TGTGCCAGCAGCTTGGTGAGCGACAGCAGAGGGGGGACCCAGTACTTC
TRBV4-1	TRBD1	NA	TRBJ1-1	CASSPTTGSRGGNTEAFF	TGCGCCAGCAGCCCTACGACAGGGTCGAGAGGTGGGAACACTGAAGCTTTCTTT
TRBV6-1	NA	NA	TRBJ2-3	CASSGRGPRGSTDTQYF	TGTGCCAGCAGTGGGCGGGGGCCCCGGGGCAGCACAGATACGCAGTATTTT
TRBV28	NA	few	TRBJ1-3	CASSDRPGNTIYF	TGTGCCAGCAGCGACAGGCCCGGAAACACCATATATTTT
TRBV27	NA	NA	TRBJ1-5	CASSDWQGGQPQHF	TGTGCCAGCTCCGACTGGCAGGGCGGCCAGCCCCAGCATTTT
TRBV30	TRBD1	NA	TRBJ2-2	CAWSPGDRDTGELFF	TGTGCCTGGAGCCCAGGGGACAGAGACACCGGGGAGCTGTTTTTT
TRBV10-3	NA	NA	TRBJ2-2	CAIRDTDHTGELFF	TGTGCCATCAGGGACACCGATCACACCGGGGAGCTGTTTTTT
TRBV10-3	TRBD2	few	TRBJ2-1	CAISESGGGYNEQFF	TGTGCCATCAGTGAGTCTGGCGGGGGATACAATGAGCAGTTCTTC
TRBV7-9	NA	few	TRBJ2-1	CASSLVGGGGNEQFF	TGTGCCAGCAGCTTAGTGGGAGGGGGAGGCAATGAGCAGTTCTTC
TRBV30	TRBD2	NA	TRBJ2-1	CAWDHSGGVGEQFF	TGTGCCTGGGATCATAGCGGGGGGGTGGGGGAGCAGTTCTTC
TRBV5-1	NA	once	TRBJ2-1	CASSLIPGGPPYNEQFF	TGCGCCAGCAGCTTGATTCCAGGGGGGCCTCCCTACAATGAGCAGTTCTTC
TRBV2	TRBD1	NA	TRBJ2-6	CASSGGLWGQSSGANVLTF	TGTGCCAGCAGTGGAGGCTTATGGGGACAGAGCTCTGGGGCCAACGTCCTGACTTTC
TRBV14	TRBD1	NA	TRBJ2-7	CASRGTASNSYEQYF	TGTGCCAGCAGGGGGACAGCCTCTAACTCCTACGAGCAGTACTTC
TRBV19	NA	NA	TRBJ1-1	CASEQGGVTEAFF	TGTGCCAGTGAACAGGGAGGGGTGACTGAAGCTTTCTTT
TRBV5-1	NA	few	TRBJ2-5	CASSLGGNQETQYF	TGCGCCAGCAGCTTGGGAGGGAACCAAGAGACCCAGTACTTC
TRBV10-3	NA	few	TRBJ2-7	CAISVGDTGYEQYF	TGTGCCATCAGTGTTGGGGACACCGGCTACGAGCAGTACTTC
TRBV5-1	TRBD1	NA	TRBJ2-5	CASSLDPTGEGETQYF	TGCGCCAGCAGCTTGGATCCGACAGGGGAAGGAGAGACCCAGTACTTC